Listed here are 30 T cell receptor beta chains from one sample, sequenced in a study of cytomegalovirus exposure and HLA in healthy donors. With 60 Vbeta and 13 Jbeta primers, the PCR was carried out. TCRdb's table, derived via immunoSEQ multiplex PCR, lists solely in-frame clones and lacks some. The sample includes 200,000 or so clones, 70% to 85% of them seen just once. Sequencing input: PBMCs. The receptors shown here come from a boy aged 2 to 10 in good health and CMV-seronegative.

J is TRBJ2-5 and V is TRBV6-5; D is possibly TRBD1 (6 bases). CDR1 is MNHEY and CDR2 is SVGAGI in the germline V gene. With 2 bases removed from V and 7 bases from J, the gap between germline ends came to 17 bases. The CDR3 has 15 residues. Written as DNA, the CDR3 is TGTGCCAGCAGTTACATTACAGGGAGACATGGGACCCAGTACTTC. Translated, it gives CASSYITGRHGTQYF.

V gene TRBV7-2 combines with J gene TRBJ2-3; TRBD2 matches 13 bases. This CDR3 contains 17 residues. Germline V gene lookup returns CDR1 SGHTA and CDR2 FQGNSA. With 7 bases clipped from V and 9 bases from J, the junction kept 16 bases outside the gene matches. The CDR3 region has the DNA TGTGCCAGCACCCCCCGGGGGACTAGCGGGGTAAGAACGACGCAGTATTTT. It specifies CASTPRGTSGVRTTQYF.

The chain has TRBV19 and TRBJ1-1; D possibly corresponds to TRBD1 (5 bases). V lost 1 base to trimming and J lost 8 bases, with 14 bases between them. The CDR3 consists of 14 residues. Germline V gives CDR1 LNHDA, CDR2 SQIVND (reference sequence). The CDR3 here is CASSIVTAGAEAFF. The CDR3 DNA follows: TGTGCCAGTAGTATAGTGACAGCCGGAGCCGAAGCTTTCTTT.

The chain has TRBV2 and TRBJ1-1; no clear D. The CDR3 extends over 13 amino acids. Trimming stripped 7 bases from V and 1 base from J, with 10 bases between. The V gene's germline CDR1 is SNHLY and CDR2 FYNNEI. The CDR3 coding sequence is TGTGCCAGCAAGGGAGGGTCGAACACTGAAGCTTTCTTT. It is translated as CASKGGSNTEAFF.

The sample holds one count of this clone. This chain links TRBV7-6 with TRBJ1-2; possible D gene TRBD1, 5 bases. Germline V lookup: CDR1 SGHVS, CDR2 FNYEAQ. V was cut by 0 bases and J by 6 bases, with 8 bases left in between. The CDR3 contains 13 residues. DNA for the CDR3: TGTGCCAGCAGCTTAGCAGGGGAGGATGGCTACACCTTC. This encodes CASSLAGEDGYTF.

This chain uses TRBV5-1 with TRBJ1-2; 8 bases fit TRBD1. The CDR3 covers 16 residues. Germline V gene data show CDR1 as SGHRS and CDR2 as YFSETQ. V shed 2 bases and J 6 bases; nucleotides not matched to a gene: 12. CDR3 in DNA: TGCGCCAGCAGCTTCGGCCTCAGGGGGCCTATGAATGGCTACACCTTC. Protein sequence: CASSFGLRGPMNGYTF.

The sample holds one count of this clone. The rearrangement links TRBV6-1 to TRBJ1-1, with 7 bases fitting TRBD1. Germline trimming cut 1 base from V and 5 bases from J; bases unmatched to any gene: 4. The CDR3 loop spans 14 amino acids. Looked up from germline, CDR1 is MNHNS and CDR2 is SASEGT. In DNA, the CDR3 is TGTGCCAGCAGTGAAGAGGGGGCGCGTACTGAAGCTTTCTTT. Translating it yields CASSEEGARTEAFF.

This clone has only one observation. V is TRBV5-4 and J is TRBJ1-1; a possible D gene is TRBD1 (5 bases). CDR1 SGHNT and CDR2 YYREEE come from the germline V gene (reference sequence). Trimming took off 4 bases at V and 3 bases at J, with 13 bases between the two ends. The CDR3 has 14 amino acids. This CDR3 reads CASSLRVRDTEAFF. DNA for the CDR3: TGTGCCAGCAGCCTCAGGGTCAGGGACACTGAAGCTTTCTTT. The variable domain in full, with the rest retrieved from reference TRBV5-4 and TRBJ1-1, is ETGVTQSPTHLIKTRGQQVTLRCSSQSGHNTVSWYQQALGQGPQFIFQYYREEENGRGNFPPRFSGLQFPNYSSELNVNALELDDSALYLCASSLRVRDTEAFFGQGTRLTVV.

V is TRBV4-3 and J is TRBJ2-6; 8 bases line up with TRBD1. Per the germline V gene, CDR1 is LGHNA and CDR2 is YSLEER. With V trimmed by 1 base and J by 0 bases, 8 bases remained unmatched. This CDR3 contains 19 residues. The CDR3 reads CASSQARGRGTSGANVLTF. The DNA for the CDR3 is TGCGCCAGCAGCCAAGCCAGGGGGCGCGGGACCTCTGGGGCCAACGTCCTGACTTTC.

This clone was found a few times. The same CDR3 can be traced to other DNA sequences in this sample. The V gene is TRBV10-3, the J gene TRBJ1-4; 10 nucleotides match TRBD1. V shed 2 bases, J shed 5 bases, and the junction held 2 bases outside the gene matches. The CDR3 is 15 amino acids. The germline V gene has CDR1 ENHRY and CDR2 SYGVKD. This CDR3 reads CAISETGQGNEKLFF. CDR3 DNA sequence: TGTGCCATCAGTGAGACGGGACAGGGGAATGAAAAACTGTTTTTT.

This clone was detected a few times. This rearrangement joins TRBV5-1 to TRBJ2-7; 9 positions match TRBD1. Germline V CDR1 and CDR2: SGHRS, YFSETQ. Trimming at V came to 4 bases and at J to 2 bases, leaving 4 bases not matched to a gene. This CDR3 spans 14 amino acids. DNA for the CDR3: TGCGCCAGCAGCCCGAGACAGGGGGCCTACGAGCAGTACTTC. Translation: CASSPRQGAYEQYF. Combining the CDR3 with reference TRBV5-1 and TRBJ2-7 gives the whole variable domain KAGVTQTPRYLIKTRGQQVTLSCSPISGHRSVSWYQQTPGQGLQFLFEYFSETQRNKGNFPGRFSGRQFSNSRSEMNVSTLELGDSALYLCASSPRQGAYEQYFGPGTRLTVT.

The chain joins TRBV7-3 to TRBJ1-1; no clear D gene. CDR1 SGHTA and CDR2 FQGTGA come from the germline V gene. V lost 4 bases and J lost 5, with 11 bases in between. The CDR3 runs 13 residues. The CDR3 is CASSWSRYTEAFF. CDR3 sequence (DNA): TGTGCCAGCAGCTGGTCTAGGTATACTGAAGCTTTCTTT.

V usage is TRBV19 and J usage is TRBJ1-2; weak D call: TRBD1 (5 bases). Germline assignment: CDR1 LNHDA and CDR2 SQIVND (reference sequence). V was clipped by 8 bases and J by 3 bases, with 16 bases between them. The CDR3 loop spans 14 amino acids. CDR3 DNA sequence: TGTGCCAGTTCCCAGGGAGGGAGCGACTATGGCTACACCTTC. As protein: CASSQGGSDYGYTF. Complete variable domain (other parts from reference TRBV19 and TRBJ1-2): DGGITQSPKYLFRKEGQNVTLSCEQNLNHDAMYWYRQDPGQGLRLIYYSQIVNDFQKGDIAEGYSVSREKKESFPLTVTSAQKNPTAFYLCASSQGGSDYGYTFGSGTRLTVV.

V gene TRBV9 combines with J gene TRBJ2-7; D gene unclear. There are 13 residues in the CDR3. CDR1 is SGDLS and CDR2 is YYNGEE in the germline V gene. Trimming pared 3 bases from V and 5 bases from J, leaving 12 bases between. The DNA for the CDR3 is TGTGCCAGCAGCGCCCTAGTCGGCGACGAGCAGTACTTC. It is translated as CASSALVGDEQYF. Variable domain in full (rest from reference TRBV9 and TRBJ2-7): DSGVTQTPKHLITATGQRVTLRCSPRSGDLSVYWYQQSLDQGLQFLIQYYNGEERAKGNILERFSAQQFPDLHSELNLSSLELGDSALYFCASSALVGDEQYFGPGTRLTVT.

Notes on this clone: One end of the junction varies from germline; a read error may be responsible. This sequence joins TRBV9 and TRBJ1-2, with TRBD1 identical over 8 bases. This CDR3 is built from 14 residues. The germline gives CDR1 SGDLS, CDR2 YYNGEE. CDR3 nucleotides: TGTGCCAACAGCGTATCGACAGGGGAACATGGCTACACCTTC. Translated, it gives CANSVSTGEHGYTF.

The chain uses TRBV4-3 and TRBJ2-7; D may be TRBD2 (6 bases). V was trimmed by 0 bases and J by 4 bases, leaving 19 bases between them. The V gene's germline CDR1 is LGHNA and CDR2 YSLEER. The CDR3 contains 17 residues. CDR3 sequence (DNA): TGCGCCAGCAGCCAAGATAGGAGTTCGCGGGGTAAATACGAGCAGTACTTC. Translated: CASSQDRSSRGKYEQYF.

The chain has TRBV5-8 and TRBJ2-5; 8 bases are shared with TRBD2. This CDR3 is 16 amino acids long. CDR1 is SGHTS and CDR2 is YDEGEE in the germline V gene. V was clipped by 0 bases and J by 5 bases; unmatched bases: 9. CDR3: CASSLGAGEWKETQYF. As DNA, the CDR3 is TGTGCCAGCAGCTTGGGAGCGGGGGAGTGGAAGGAGACCCAGTACTTC.

The chain links TRBV7-9 to TRBJ2-4, with 7 positions matching TRBD1. Germline-derived CDR1 and CDR2 are SEHNR and FQNEAQ (reference sequence). V trimming: 5 bases; J trimming: 1 base; junction bases outside the gene matches: 5. The CDR3 runs 15 residues. This CDR3 reads CASSPTGVAKNIQYF. The CDR3 DNA sequence: TGTGCCAGCAGCCCTACAGGGGTTGCCAAAAACATTCAGTACTTC. Using reference TRBV7-9 and TRBJ2-4 for the parts outside the CDR3, the full variable domain is DTGVSQNPRHKITKRGQNVTFRCDPISEHNRLYWYRQTLGQGPEFLTYFQNEAQLEKSRLLSDRFSAERPKGSFSTLEIQRTEQGDSAMYLCASSPTGVAKNIQYFGAGTRLSVL.

The chain employs TRBV9 and TRBJ1-2; 7 bases agree with TRBD1. The CDR3 length is 14 residues. Germline trimming cut 2 bases from V and 6 bases from J; bases unmatched to any gene: 7. Germline lookup yields CDR1 SGDLS and CDR2 YYNGEE. DNA of the CDR3: TGTGCCAGCAGCGTGGAAGGGGGCCTGGATGGCTACACCTTC. Translated, it gives CASSVEGGLDGYTF.

The chain recombines TRBV2 with TRBJ1-2; D perhaps matches TRBD1 (6 bases). V dropped 7 bases and J dropped 1 base, with 10 bases sitting between them. The CDR3 is made up of 13 amino acids. Germline values: CDR1 SNHLY, CDR2 FYNNEI. Here the CDR3 DNA reads TGTGCCAGCAAGAGGACAGTTAACTATGGCTACACCTTC. It yields the protein CASKRTVNYGYTF.

This chain connects TRBV6-1 to TRBJ1-2, with TRBD1 identical over 7 bases. Trimming took 6 bases from V and 8 from J; bases not matched to a gene: 12. The CDR3 sequence is 14 residues long. From germline, CDR1 is MNHNS and CDR2 SASEGT. The CDR3 spells CASRGGQRSGGYTF. In DNA form, the CDR3 reads TGTGCCAGCAGGGGGGGACAGAGGTCGGGAGGCTACACCTTC.

This clone appeared a few times. The J gene is TRBJ1-5, the V gene TRBV5-8, with D tentatively TRBD1 (5 bases). Germline CDR1 SGHTS, CDR2 YDEGEE. Trimming stripped 2 bases from V and 5 bases from J, with 11 bases between. CDR3 size: 14 residues. DNA of the CDR3: TGTGCCAGCAGCTTCGGACACGCAGATCAGCCCCAGCATTTT. This encodes CASSFGHADQPQHF.

The DNA for the CDR3 is TGTGCCAGCAGCGTAGCACCTAGCGGGGGTGTCACCGGGGAGCTGTTTTTT. It encodes CASSVAPSGGVTGELFF. The J gene is TRBJ2-2, the V gene TRBV9; 10 nucleotides line up with TRBD2. The germline V gene encodes CDR1 SGDLS and CDR2 YYNGEE. V was pared by 0 bases and J by 4 bases, with 6 bases of the junction left unmatched. The CDR3 consists of 17 residues.

The chain joins TRBV5-1 to TRBJ1-4; 10 positions match TRBD1. Unmatched junction bases numbered 3, after V lost 4 bases and J lost 3 bases. CDR1 is SGHRS and CDR2 is YFSETQ in the germline V gene. There are 15 residues in the CDR3. CDR3 DNA: TGCGCCAGCAGCCTGGGACAGGGGTCTAATGAAAAACTGTTTTTT. Translated: CASSLGQGSNEKLFF.

The chain combines TRBV10-3 with TRBJ1-6, with D tentatively TRBD1 (6 bases). This CDR3 comprises 12 residues. Trimming took off 6 bases at V and 6 bases at J, with 6 bases between the two ends. Looked up from germline, CDR1 is ENHRY and CDR2 is SYGVKD. This CDR3 reads CAIRDSNSPLHF. As DNA, the CDR3 is TGTGCCATCAGGGACAGTAATTCACCCCTCCACTTT.

V gene TRBV6-5 combines with J gene TRBJ2-7; D is perhaps TRBD2 (7 bases). Germline CDR1 is MNHEY and CDR2 is SVGAGI. The ends were cut back, 3 bases at V and 1 base at J, with 13 bases in the middle. CDR3 length: 15 residues. The CDR3 DNA follows: TGTGCCAGCAGTTATGGGGCGGGGGCATCCTACGAGCAGTACTTC. Its protein is CASSYGAGASYEQYF.

The V gene is TRBV5-1, the J gene TRBJ2-5; 8 bases line up with TRBD1. CDR1 is SGHRS and CDR2 is YFSETQ in the germline V gene. This CDR3 has 15 amino acids. After removal of 3 bases from V and 4 bases from J, the junction contained 8 bases not matched to a gene. The DNA for the CDR3 is TGCGCCAGCAGCTACGAGACAGGGGTGGGAGAGACCCAGTACTTC. It translates to CASSYETGVGETQYF.

V is TRBV7-9 and J is TRBJ2-3; 12 bases agree with TRBD2. CDR3 length: 15 residues. Unmatched junction bases numbered 8, after V lost 5 bases and J lost 8 bases. Germline values: CDR1 SEHNR, CDR2 FQNEAQ (reference sequence). CDR3 nucleotides: TGTGCCAGCAGCCTCCTAGCGGGGGGGCCGGTTACGCAGTATTTT. Amino acid sequence: CASSLLAGGPVTQYF.

The chain combines TRBV5-8 with TRBJ2-1; no firm D call. Between the trimmed V and J ends, which lost 4 bases and 6 bases, there was a span of 11 bases. In germline, CDR1 is SGHTS, CDR2 YDEGEE. The CDR3 runs 13 residues. CDR3 residues: CASSARDSNEQFF. DNA for the CDR3: TGTGCCAGCAGCGCCCGTGATAGCAATGAGCAGTTCTTC.

The chain employs TRBV6-1 and TRBJ1-5; 8 positions match TRBD1. After removal of 6 bases from V and 5 bases from J, the junction contained 9 bases not matched to a gene. The CDR3 runs to 15 residues. Germline V gene data show CDR1 as MNHNS and CDR2 as SASEGT. This chain's CDR3 is CASRMTGVRYQPQHF. CDR3 DNA sequence: TGTGCCAGCAGAATGACAGGGGTTCGATATCAGCCCCAGCATTTT.